One T cell receptor beta chain is described in this entry. Its antigen is not identified. Assay used: immunoSEQ multiplex PCR; TCRdb lists only in-frame clones, some missing. Of roughly 62,000 clones listed, around 84% are singletons. This sample was taken from a study of OX40 agonist ivuxolimab in advanced cancers. Study background: The mean age was approximately 56 years, ranging from about 20 to 90, with 65% to 85% of participants male. Study-wide results and caveats: In the 0.1-3.0 mg/kg groups, partial responders showed among the lowest expansion. The study did not work out the antigen specificity of the expanded peripheral T cells.

The TCR was taken from an adult with an advanced solid tumor such as melanoma, head and neck, liver or kidney cancer. The input for sequencing was CD4+ or CD8+ T cells sorted from blood, taken in a trial of the OX40 agonist ivuxolimab.

The CDR3 DNA sequence: TGTGCCAGCAGCTTAACCGGGGGCTGGAATGAAAAACTGTTTTTT. Encoded protein: CASSLTGGWNEKLFF. The chain employs TRBV7-8 and TRBJ1-4, with a tentative D call TRBD1 (6 bases). V lost 2 bases to trimming and J lost 5 bases, with 12 bases between them. CDR1 SGHVS and CDR2 FQNEAQ come from the germline V gene. The CDR3 consists of 15 residues.